The clone carrying this TCR beta chain came up a few times. The source of the sample is a study of patients and donors after allogeneic stem cell transplantation. MiXCR, run by TCRdb on the RT-PCR reads, gives a single entry per CDR3 protein. This sample yields 45,000 to 65,000 distinct CDR3 sequences, of which about an eighth are seen a single time; around 30% belongs to the top ten. The CDR3 contains 13 residues. From germline, CDR1 is DFQATT and CDR2 SNEGSKA (reference sequence). V shed 4 bases and J shed 1 base, with 10 bases lying between them. V gene TRBV20-1 combines with J gene TRBJ2-5; D is unclear. The source of this sequence is a human donor who was either an allogeneic HSCT recipient or a stem cell or donor lymphocyte infusion donor (not recorded which). It is not recorded whose cells these are; they may come from a transplant donor. Sample: blood, either unsorted or a sorted T cell fraction (not recorded which). CDR3 sequence reads: CSAIRQSQETQYF. In nucleotides, the CDR3 is TGCAGTGCTATTCGCCAGTCCCAAGAGACCCAGTACTTC.